The following is a TCR beta chain sequence with its context. Its antigen remains unknown. Donors were nominally healthy when sampled, though unrecorded immune exposures were likely. The record originates from a study of cytomegalovirus exposure and HLA in healthy donors. The CDR3 has 19 residues. Germline CDR1 SGDLS, CDR2 YYNGEE. Trimming took 4 bases from V and 0 from J; bases not matched to a gene: 13. General study points: Reported findings show TCR beta sequences accurately forecast HLA-A and HLA-B alleles in most subjects. Owing to their indistinguishability, certain V segments, notably TRBV6-2 and TRBV6-3, were excluded. Other equally common chains were less clonally expanded than HLA-associated TCR beta chains, a later analysis showed.

It was with 60 Vbeta and 13 Jbeta primers that the PCR ran. Clones were sequenced by immunoSEQ multiplex PCR, and TCRdb holds only the in-frame ones, with some missing. The sample has some 160,000 clones, 80% to 85% seen once; the top ten hold more than 1.5%. The V and J genes are TRBV9 and TRBJ1-3; 10 bases line up with TRBD1. The specimen was PBMCs. This clonotype was obtained from a man aged 18 to 35 in good health and CMV-seronegative. The CDR3 region is CASSPDRGLRFSSGNTIYF. CDR3 in DNA: TGTGCCAGCAGCCCCGACAGGGGGCTTCGCTTCAGCTCTGGAAACACCATATATTTT.